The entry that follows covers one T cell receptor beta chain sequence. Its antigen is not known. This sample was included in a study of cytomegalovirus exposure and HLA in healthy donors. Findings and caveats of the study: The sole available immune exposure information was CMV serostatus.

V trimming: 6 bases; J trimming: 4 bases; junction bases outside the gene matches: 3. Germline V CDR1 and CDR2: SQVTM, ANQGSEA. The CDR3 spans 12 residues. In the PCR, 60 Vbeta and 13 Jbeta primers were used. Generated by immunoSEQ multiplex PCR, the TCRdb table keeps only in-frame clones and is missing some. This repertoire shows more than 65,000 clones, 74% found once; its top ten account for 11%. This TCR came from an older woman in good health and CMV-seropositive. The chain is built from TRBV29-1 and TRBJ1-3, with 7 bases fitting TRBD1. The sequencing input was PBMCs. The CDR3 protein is CSVTGFGNTIYF. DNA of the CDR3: TGCAGCGTGACAGGGTTCGGAAACACCATATATTTT.